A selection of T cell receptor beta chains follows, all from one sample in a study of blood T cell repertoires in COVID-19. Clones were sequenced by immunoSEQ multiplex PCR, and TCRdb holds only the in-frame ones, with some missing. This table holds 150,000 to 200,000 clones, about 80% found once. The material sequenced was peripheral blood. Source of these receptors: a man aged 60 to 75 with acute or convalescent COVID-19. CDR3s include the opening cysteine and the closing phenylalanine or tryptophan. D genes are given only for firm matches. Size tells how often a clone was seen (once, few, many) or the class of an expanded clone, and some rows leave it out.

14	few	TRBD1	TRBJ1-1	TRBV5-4	CASSSGQGDTEAFF	TGTGCCAGCAGCTCGGGACAGGGAGACACTGAAGCTTTCTTT
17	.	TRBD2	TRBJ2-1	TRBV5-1	CASSHGMGGSSYNEQFF	TGCGCCAGCAGCCACGGGATGGGGGGGAGCTCCTACAATGAGCAGTTCTTC
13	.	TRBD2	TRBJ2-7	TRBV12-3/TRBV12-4	CASSFGAGREQYF	TGTGCCAGCAGTTTTGGAGCGGGACGCGAGCAGTACTTC
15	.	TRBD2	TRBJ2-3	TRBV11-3	CASSTTSDNADTQYF	TGTGCCAGCAGCACCACTAGCGACAACGCAGATACGCAGTATTTT
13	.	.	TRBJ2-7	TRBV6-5	CASSPTTGNEQYF	TGTGCCAGCAGCCCAACGACAGGAAACGAGCAGTACTTC
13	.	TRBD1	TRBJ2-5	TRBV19	CASTPRGRETQYF	TGTGCCAGTACCCCCAGGGGGCGAGAGACCCAGTACTTC
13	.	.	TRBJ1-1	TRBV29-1	CSVSRGGNTEAFF	TGCAGCGTTTCCCGCGGGGGTAACACTGAAGCTTTCTTT
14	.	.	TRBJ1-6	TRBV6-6	CASSYPGEGVRVHF	TGTGCCAGCAGTTACCCCGGCGAGGGGGTCCGCGTCCACTTT
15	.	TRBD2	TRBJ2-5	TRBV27	CASSQAGGPQETQYF	TGTGCCAGCAGCCAAGCGGGGGGTCCGCAAGAGACCCAGTACTTC
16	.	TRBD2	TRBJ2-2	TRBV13	CASSLDGLANTGELFF	TGTGCCAGCAGCTTAGATGGACTAGCGAACACCGGGGAGCTGTTTTTT
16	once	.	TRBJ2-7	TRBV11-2	CASSFMKDSGTYEQYF	TGTGCCAGCAGCTTCATGAAGGACAGTGGGACCTACGAGCAGTACTTC
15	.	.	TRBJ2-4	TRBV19	CASSSVGGAKNIQYF	TGTGCCAGTAGTTCCGTGGGGGGAGCCAAAAACATTCAGTACTTC
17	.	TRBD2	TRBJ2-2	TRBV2	CASSETSGGVYTGELFF	TGTGCCAGCAGTGAAACTAGCGGGGGGGTCTACACCGGGGAGCTGTTTTTT
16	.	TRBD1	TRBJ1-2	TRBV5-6	CASSLDPTGTGYGYTF	TGTGCCAGCAGCTTAGACCCGACCGGGACAGGGTATGGCTACACCTTC
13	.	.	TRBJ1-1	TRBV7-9	CASSLEERTEAFF	TGTGCCAGCAGCTTAGAGGAGCGGACTGAAGCTTTCTTT
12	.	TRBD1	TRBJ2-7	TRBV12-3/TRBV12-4	CASSVTGGEQYF	TGTGCCAGCAGTGTCACAGGGGGCGAGCAGTACTTC
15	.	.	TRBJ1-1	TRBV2	CASSIDSLMNTEAFF	TGTGCCAGCAGCATTGACAGCCTAATGAACACTGAAGCTTTCTTT
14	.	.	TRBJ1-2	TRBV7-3	CASSSGDPNYGYTF	TGTGCCAGCAGCTCCGGGGATCCTAACTATGGCTACACCTTC
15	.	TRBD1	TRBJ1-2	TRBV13	CASSLGQGLNYGYTF	TGTGCCAGCAGCTTAGGACAGGGGCTAAACTATGGCTACACCTTC
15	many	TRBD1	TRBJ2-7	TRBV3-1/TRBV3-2	CASSQEGQVTYEQYF	TGTGCCAGCAGCCAAGAAGGACAGGTCACCTACGAGCAGTACTTC
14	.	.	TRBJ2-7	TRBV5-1	CASSLEPGPYEQYF	TGCGCCAGCAGCTTGGAGCCAGGCCCCTACGAGCAGTACTTC
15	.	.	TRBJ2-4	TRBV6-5	CASSYDRLAKNIQYF	TGTGCCAGCAGTTACGACAGACTAGCCAAAAACATTCAGTACTTC
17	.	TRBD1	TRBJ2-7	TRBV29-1	CSVEVLKAGQGSYEQYF	TGCAGCGTTGAAGTCCTAAAAGCAGGACAGGGCTCCTACGAGCAGTACTTC
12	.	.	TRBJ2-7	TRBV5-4	CASSPQGGEQYF	TGTGCCAGCAGCCCACAAGGAGGAGAGCAGTACTTC
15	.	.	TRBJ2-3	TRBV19	CASSILGGGTDTQYF	TGTGCCAGTAGTATATTGGGCGGGGGCACAGATACGCAGTATTTT
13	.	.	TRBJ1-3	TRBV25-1	CASIDGGGNTIYF	TGTGCCAGCATAGACGGGGGAGGAAACACCATATATTTT
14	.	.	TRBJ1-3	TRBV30	CACPAGGSGNTIYF	TGTGCCTGCCCGGCGGGGGGTTCAGGAAACACCATATATTTT
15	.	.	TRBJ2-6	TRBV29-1	CSVEFGGSGANVLTF	TGCAGCGTTGAATTCGGTGGCTCTGGGGCCAACGTCCTGACTTTC
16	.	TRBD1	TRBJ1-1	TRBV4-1	CASSPRDRAVDTEAFF	TGCGCCAGCAGCCCCAGGGACAGGGCGGTGGACACTGAAGCTTTCTTT
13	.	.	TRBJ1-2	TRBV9	CASSVDQGKGYTF	TGTGCCAGCAGCGTAGATCAGGGGAAGGGCTACACCTTC
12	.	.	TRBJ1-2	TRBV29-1	CSVDPTAHGYTF	TGCAGCGTTGACCCGACAGCCCATGGCTACACCTTC
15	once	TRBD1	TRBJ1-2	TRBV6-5	CASSYSGRGIYGYTF	TGTGCCAGCAGTTACTCAGGCAGGGGGATCTATGGCTACACCTTC
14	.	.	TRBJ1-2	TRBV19	CASSPRTAYYGYTF	TGTGCCAGTAGTCCACGGACAGCTTACTATGGCTACACCTTC
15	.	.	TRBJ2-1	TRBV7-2	CASSREGGLYNEQFF	TGTGCCAGCAGCCGGGAAGGGGGTCTTTACAATGAGCAGTTCTTC
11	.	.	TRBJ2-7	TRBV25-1	CASSETYEQYF	TGTGCCAGCAGTGAAACTTACGAGCAGTACTTC
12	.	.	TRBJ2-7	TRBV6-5	CASRVQNYEQYF	TGTGCCAGCAGAGTACAGAACTACGAGCAGTACTTC
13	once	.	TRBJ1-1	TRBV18	CASSPLRDTEAFF	TGTGCCAGCTCACCATTAAGAGACACTGAAGCTTTCTTT
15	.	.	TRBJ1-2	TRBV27	CASSLARELPYGYTF	TGTGCCAGCAGTTTAGCCCGGGAACTACCCTATGGCTACACCTTC
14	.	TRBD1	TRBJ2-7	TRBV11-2	CASSTSQGYYEQYF	TGTGCCAGCAGCACCTCACAGGGGTACTACGAGCAGTACTTC
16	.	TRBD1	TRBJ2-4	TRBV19	CASSIRDRGRKNIQYF	TGTGCCAGTAGTATCCGGGACAGGGGCCGGAAAAACATTCAGTACTTC
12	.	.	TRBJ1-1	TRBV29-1	CSVEEQNTEAFF	TGCAGCGTTGAAGAACAGAACACTGAAGCTTTCTTT
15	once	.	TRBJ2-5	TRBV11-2	CASSLDYSGRKTQYF	TGTGCCAGCAGCTTAGATTATTCGGGGAGGAAGACCCAGTACTTC
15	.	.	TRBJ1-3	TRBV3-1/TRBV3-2	CASSQGAGTGNTIYF	TGTGCCAGCAGCCAAGGGGCAGGGACTGGAAACACCATATATTTT
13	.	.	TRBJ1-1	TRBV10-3	CAISVGDRGEAFF	TGTGCCATCAGTGTAGGGGATCGAGGTGAAGCTTTCTTT
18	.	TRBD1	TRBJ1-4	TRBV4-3	CASSQDSGGRGENEKLFF	TGCGCCAGCAGCCAAGATTCAGGGGGCCGGGGGGAAAATGAAAAACTGTTTTTT
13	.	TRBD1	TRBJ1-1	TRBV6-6	CASRGTANTEAFF	TGTGCCAGCAGAGGGACAGCCAACACTGAAGCTTTCTTT
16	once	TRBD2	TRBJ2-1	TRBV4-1	CASSQVGSGGNNEQFF	TGCGCCAGCAGCCAAGTGGGTAGCGGGGGAAACAATGAGCAGTTCTTC
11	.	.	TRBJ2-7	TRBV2	CASSDRYEQYF	TGTGCCAGCAGTGATCGTTACGAGCAGTACTTC
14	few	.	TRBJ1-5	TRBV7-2	CASSLDGGRQPQHF	TGTGCCAGCAGCTTAGATGGGGGCAGGCAGCCCCAGCATTTT
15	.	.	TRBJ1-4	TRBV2	CASSEGRRFGEKLFF	TGTGCCAGCAGTGAAGGAAGGAGGTTTGGGGAAAAACTGTTTTTT
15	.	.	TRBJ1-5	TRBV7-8	CASSLAADTNQPQHF	TGTGCCAGCAGCTTAGCTGCAGACACCAATCAGCCCCAGCATTTT
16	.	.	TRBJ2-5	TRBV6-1	CASSEYGQGAWETQYF	TGTGCCAGCAGTGAATACGGACAAGGGGCTTGGGAGACCCAGTACTTC
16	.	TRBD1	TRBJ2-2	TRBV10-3	CAISDRQGLSTGELFF	TGTGCCATCAGTGACCGACAGGGCTTAAGCACCGGGGAGCTGTTTTTT
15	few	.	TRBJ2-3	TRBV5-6	CASSFRVSHTDTQYF	TGTGCCAGCAGCTTCAGGGTGTCACACACAGATACGCAGTATTTT